A selection of T cell receptor beta chains follows, all from one sample in a study of cytomegalovirus exposure and HLA in healthy donors. The table came from immunoSEQ multiplex PCR; TCRdb's copy has only in-frame clones and leaves some out. Here the sample table reports just over 50,000 clones. Sequenced material: PBMCs. These receptors came from a woman in her sixties or seventies in good health and CMV-seropositive. The CDR3 runs from the conserved cysteine through the conserved F or W. The D gene is left open where the match is weak. Rows give clone size only sometimes, using once, few, many, or a class for an expanded clone.

size: -
V: TRBV6-4
D: -
J: TRBJ1-1
length: 13
DNA: TGTGCCAGCAGTCTACAGGAGAACACTGAAGCTTTCTTT
CDR3: CASSLQENTEAFF

size: -
V: TRBV9
D: -
J: TRBJ1-1
length: 16
DNA: TGTGCCAGCAGCGCTCGACCAGGGAGGTCCGCCACTGAAGCTTTCTTT
CDR3: CASSARPGRSATEAFF

size: -
V: TRBV10-2
D: TRBD1
J: TRBJ1-2
length: 14
DNA: TGCGCCACCCGACAGGGTCCCCCTAACTATGGCTACACCTTC
CDR3: CATRQGPPNYGYTF

size: -
V: TRBV29-1
D: -
J: TRBJ2-2
length: 11
DNA: TGCAGCGTTGCGGGCACCGGGGAGCTGTTTTTT
CDR3: CSVAGTGELFF

size: -
V: TRBV10-3
D: -
J: TRBJ2-7
length: 14
DNA: TGTGCCATCAGCACCGGGACTCGCTCCTACGAGCAGTACTTC
CDR3: CAISTGTRSYEQYF

size: -
V: TRBV5-1
D: TRBD1
J: TRBJ2-2
length: 16
DNA: TGCGCCAGTCGGAGACTCGGGACAGGGGAAGCCGGGGAGCTGTTTTTT
CDR3: CASRRLGTGEAGELFF

size: -
V: TRBV18
D: TRBD1
J: TRBJ2-7
length: 13
DNA: TGTGCCACCTCAGGGGGCCCGACCTACGAGCAGTACTTC
CDR3: CATSGGPTYEQYF

size: -
V: TRBV15
D: TRBD1
J: TRBJ1-1
length: 14
DNA: TGTGCCACCAGCGGGACAGGGGGCTGGACTGAAGCTTTCTTT
CDR3: CATSGTGGWTEAFF

size: -
V: TRBV4-3
D: -
J: TRBJ2-7
length: 14
DNA: TGCGCCAGCAGCCAAGCCGGGGGTACCTACGAGCAGTACTTC
CDR3: CASSQAGGTYEQYF

size: -
V: TRBV7-9
D: TRBD1
J: TRBJ2-2
length: 14
DNA: TGTGCCAGCAGCCTCGACAGGGTGGCCGGGGAGCTGTTTTTT
CDR3: CASSLDRVAGELFF

size: -
V: TRBV5-1
D: -
J: TRBJ2-2
length: 16
DNA: TGCGCCAGCAGCTTGATCCCAGGGGAGAGCACCGGGGAGCTGTTTTTT
CDR3: CASSLIPGESTGELFF

size: -
V: TRBV10-3
D: TRBD2
J: TRBJ2-7
length: 13
DNA: TGTGCTGGTGGGTCCGGGACTAACTACGAGCAGTACTTC
CDR3: CAGGSGTNYEQYF

size: -
V: TRBV4-2
D: -
J: TRBJ2-5
length: 15
DNA: TGTGCCAGCAGCCAAAGGTCTAGTGGCCAAGAGACCCAGTACTTC
CDR3: CASSQRSSGQETQYF

size: -
V: TRBV27
D: TRBD1
J: TRBJ1-2
length: 12
DNA: TGTGCCAGCAGTACACAGGGGCTTGGCTACACCTTC
CDR3: CASSTQGLGYTF

size: -
V: TRBV6-5
D: TRBD1
J: TRBJ2-5
length: 14
DNA: TGTGCCAGCAGTTCCCCCCCAGGGGGCTCTGAGCAGTACTTC
CDR3: CASSSPPGGSEQYF

size: -
V: TRBV5-4
D: -
J: TRBJ2-5
length: 14
DNA: TGTGCCAGCAGCTTGGCCGGGGGCCAAGAGACCCAGTACTTC
CDR3: CASSLAGGQETQYF

size: -
V: TRBV19
D: -
J: TRBJ2-2
length: 15
DNA: TGTGCCACCTACGAAGGAGGGACGAACACCGGGGAGCTGTTTTTT
CDR3: CATYEGGTNTGELFF

size: -
V: TRBV7-2
D: -
J: TRBJ1-6
length: 16
DNA: TGTGCCAGCAGCCTTTCCACTACGGTTGATAATTCACCCCTCCACTTT
CDR3: CASSLSTTVDNSPLHF

size: -
V: TRBV7-9
D: -
J: TRBJ1-2
length: 15
DNA: TGTGCCAGCAGCTTAGTATCATTAGGGGGTACTGGCTACACCTTC
CDR3: CASSLVSLGGTGYTF

size: -
V: TRBV5-1
D: -
J: TRBJ1-2
length: 15
DNA: TGCGCCAGCAGCTTGGGTGCCATAGCTAACTATGGCTACACCTTC
CDR3: CASSLGAIANYGYTF

size: -
V: TRBV7-8
D: -
J: TRBJ1-4
length: 14
DNA: TGTGCCAGCAGCTCGGGAAGTCCTAATGAAAAACTGTTTTTT
CDR3: CASSSGSPNEKLFF

size: -
V: TRBV6-1
D: TRBD1
J: TRBJ1-1
length: 14
DNA: TGTGCCAGCAGCGAGGGACAGGTTCGGACTGAAGCTTTCTTT
CDR3: CASSEGQVRTEAFF

size: -
V: TRBV2
D: TRBD1
J: TRBJ1-1
length: 16
DNA: TGTGCCAGCAGTTGGGCCGTCGCAGGGGGAATGACTGAAGCTTTCTTT
CDR3: CASSWAVAGGMTEAFF

size: -
V: TRBV6-6
D: -
J: TRBJ1-1
length: 15
DNA: TGTGCCAGCAGCCCCCCTGGGGGGTTGAACACTGAAGCTTTCTTT
CDR3: CASSPPGGLNTEAFF

size: -
V: TRBV5-1
D: -
J: TRBJ1-5
length: 16
DNA: TGCGCCAGCAGCTTGGAGGCAGGGGTAAGCAATCAGCCCCAGCATTTT
CDR3: CASSLEAGVSNQPQHF

size: -
V: TRBV7-9
D: -
J: TRBJ1-1
length: 15
DNA: TGTGCCAGCAGCAGCTCCACGGGGAGAAGCACTGAAGCTTTCTTT
CDR3: CASSSSTGRSTEAFF

size: -
V: TRBV7-2
D: -
J: TRBJ2-5
length: 12
DNA: TGTGCCAGCAGCACTGTCCAAGAGACCCAGTACTTC
CDR3: CASSTVQETQYF

size: -
V: TRBV7-2
D: -
J: TRBJ2-7
length: 16
DNA: TGTGCCAGCAGCTTTTCCCTTGAGGCCAAGGACTACGAGCAGTACTTC
CDR3: CASSFSLEAKDYEQYF

size: -
V: TRBV7-9
D: TRBD1
J: TRBJ2-7
length: 15
DNA: TGTGCCAGCAGCTTAGCAGGGGGCGGAACCTACGAGCAGTACTTC
CDR3: CASSLAGGGTYEQYF

size: -
V: TRBV25-1
D: -
J: TRBJ1-5
length: 15
DNA: TGTGCCAGCAGCCCCGAGCGACAGGACAATCAGCCCCAGCATTTT
CDR3: CASSPERQDNQPQHF

size: -
V: TRBV28
D: -
J: TRBJ1-2
length: 15
DNA: TGTGCCAGCAGTTTATCGCAGGCCGCTAACTATGGCTACACCTTC
CDR3: CASSLSQAANYGYTF

size: -
V: TRBV19
D: -
J: TRBJ1-1
length: 15
DNA: TGTGCCAGTAGTCCAAGCCAGACAGCAAACACTGAAGCTTTCTTT
CDR3: CASSPSQTANTEAFF

size: -
V: TRBV5-4
D: -
J: TRBJ1-1
length: 12
DNA: TGTGCCAGCAGCTTTCCCCCGGGAGAAGCTTTCTTT
CDR3: CASSFPPGEAFF

size: medium-sized
V: TRBV7-8
D: -
J: TRBJ1-2
length: 15
DNA: TGTGCCAGCAGCCTCTCGGAGAGGGTGCACTATGGCTACACCTTC
CDR3: CASSLSERVHYGYTF

size: -
V: TRBV28
D: -
J: TRBJ2-6
length: 15
DNA: TGTGCCAGCAGTTCCTTCAGCTCTGGGGCCAACGTCCTGACTTTC
CDR3: CASSSFSSGANVLTF

size: -
V: TRBV28
D: TRBD1
J: TRBJ1-6
length: 16
DNA: TGTGCCAGCAATTCACCTCCGGGACAGGGAGGTTCACCCCTCCACTTT
CDR3: CASNSPPGQGGSPLHF

size: -
V: TRBV5-4
D: -
J: TRBJ1-1
length: 13
DNA: TGTGCCAGCAGCTCGGGGGGGCACACTGAAGCTTTCTTT
CDR3: CASSSGGHTEAFF

size: -
V: TRBV2
D: TRBD1
J: TRBJ1-6
length: 14
DNA: TGTGCCAGCAGCAAGGGGGACAGGGATTCACCCCTCCACTTT
CDR3: CASSKGDRDSPLHF

size: -
V: TRBV7-2
D: -
J: TRBJ2-3
length: 14
DNA: TGTGCCAGCAGCTTAGCGTCCGCAGGAGATACGCAGTATTTT
CDR3: CASSLASAGDTQYF

size: -
V: TRBV2
D: -
J: TRBJ2-1
length: 16
DNA: TGTGCCAGCAGTTCTAAGGACTTCGGCTCCTACAATGAGCAGTTCTTC
CDR3: CASSSKDFGSYNEQFF

size: -
V: TRBV11-3
D: TRBD1
J: TRBJ2-5
length: 14
DNA: TGTGCCAGCAGCTTACAGGGGGACCAAGAGACCCAGTACTTC
CDR3: CASSLQGDQETQYF

size: -
V: TRBV7-2
D: -
J: TRBJ2-5
length: 15
DNA: TGTGCCAGCAGCGGGAGGACAGGCCTCCAAGAGACCCAGTACTTC
CDR3: CASSGRTGLQETQYF

size: -
V: TRBV10-3
D: -
J: TRBJ2-5
length: 15
DNA: TGTGCCATCAGTGGAGAACGGGGGAGTCAAGAGACCCAGTACTTC
CDR3: CAISGERGSQETQYF

size: -
V: TRBV5-1
D: TRBD1
J: TRBJ2-1
length: 15
DNA: TGCGCCAGCAGCTTAGGGGACAGGGGCAGCAATGAGCAGTTCTTC
CDR3: CASSLGDRGSNEQFF

size: -
V: TRBV5-1
D: -
J: TRBJ1-1
length: 12
DNA: TGCGCCAGCAGCTTGCTCGGCACTGAAGCTTTCTTT
CDR3: CASSLLGTEAFF

size: -
V: TRBV18
D: TRBD1
J: TRBJ1-3
length: 16
DNA: TGTGCCAGCTCCCCGACAGGGCTGAGCTCTGGAAACACCATATATTTT
CDR3: CASSPTGLSSGNTIYF

size: -
V: TRBV25-1
D: TRBD2
J: TRBJ2-1
length: 18
DNA: TGTGCCAGCAGTGAATATAAGGGGCGGACTAGCGGGGATAATGAGCAGTTCTTC
CDR3: CASSEYKGRTSGDNEQFF

size: -
V: TRBV16
D: -
J: TRBJ1-4
length: 14
DNA: TGTGCCAGCAGCCACCGACAGGTTAATGAAAAACTGTTTTTT
CDR3: CASSHRQVNEKLFF

size: -
V: TRBV28
D: -
J: TRBJ1-5
length: 15
DNA: TGTGCCAGCAGTTTCCGGGGGGGGGCTAATCAGCCCCAGCATTTT
CDR3: CASSFRGGANQPQHF

size: -
V: TRBV18
D: -
J: TRBJ1-3
length: 15
DNA: TGTGCCAGCTCATTAAGCGGGAGCTCTGGAAACACCATATATTTT
CDR3: CASSLSGSSGNTIYF

size: -
V: TRBV6-6
D: -
J: TRBJ2-7
length: 13
DNA: TGTGCCAGCAGTGGCACAGCCTCCTACGAGCAGTACTTC
CDR3: CASSGTASYEQYF